This is a list of T cell receptor beta chains from one sample in a study of molecular identifiers for immune sequencing clone quantification. TCRdb processed the PCR reads anew with MiXCR; each CDR3 protein has one entry. The sample has 40,000 to 50,000 distinct CDR3 sequences; about a fifth are singletons. Sequenced input: naive CD8+ T cells from blood, with Jurkat cell RNA spiked in. These receptors came from a human donor in good health. Some libraries in this study had Jurkat cell RNA spiked in. The CDR3 runs from the conserved cysteine through the conserved F or W. The D gene is left open where the match is weak. Size tells how often a clone was seen (once, few, many) or the class of an expanded clone, and some rows leave it out.

TRBV9	TRBJ2-3	many	17	TRBD2	TGTGCCAGCAGCGCGGCGGGGGGCGGGGATATCACAGATACGCAGTATTTT	CASSAAGGGDITDTQYF
TRBV9	TRBJ2-7	many	17	NA	TGTGCCAGCAGCCCGACCGGATTACAATATTTAGCCTACGAGCAGTACTTC	CASSPTGLQYLAYEQYF
TRBV27	TRBJ1-5	many	14	NA	TGTGCCAGCAGTAAAGGGGGTAGCAATCAGCCCCAGCATTTT	CASSKGGSNQPQHF
TRBV6-2/TRBV6-3	TRBJ2-3	many	17	NA	TGTGCCAGCAGTTACATCCAGGGAAGAATAGCCACAGATACGCAGTATTTT	CASSYIQGRIATDTQYF
TRBV6-1	TRBJ1-1	many	15	NA	TGTGCCAGCAGTGAAGCAGCCCGGTTTTACACTGAAGCTTTCTTT	CASSEAARFYTEAFF
TRBV12-3/TRBV12-4	TRBJ1-2	many	13	NA	TGTGCCAGCAGTTTAACCAGGGACTATGGCTACACCTTC	CASSLTRDYGYTF
TRBV5-6	TRBJ1-4	many	16	NA	TGTGCCAGCAGCTTCAAATTAGGAGCAACTAATGAAAAACTGTTTTTT	CASSFKLGATNEKLFF
TRBV20-1	TRBJ2-7	many	13	NA	TGCAGTGCTAGTGGGGGGACTCCCTACGAGCAGTACTTC	CSASGGTPYEQYF
TRBV19	TRBJ1-1	many	13	NA	TGTGCCAGTAGTATCTCGGCATTAACTGAAGCTTTCTTT	CASSISALTEAFF
TRBV4-3	TRBJ1-1	NA	15	NA	TGCGCCAGCAGCCAAGGTGGGTCACAGCACACTGAGGCTTTCTTT	CASSQGGSQHTEAFF
TRBV20-1	TRBJ2-3	many	17	TRBD2	TGCAGTGCTAGAGACCCCAAAACTAGCGCCAACACAGATACGCAGTATTTT	CSARDPKTSANTDTQYF
TRBV4-2	TRBJ2-7	many	12	NA	TGTGCCAGCAGCCAGGGTAACGACGAGCAGTACTTC	CASSQGNDEQYF
TRBV6-5	TRBJ2-3	many	17	TRBD2	TGTGCCAGCAGTTACTCGGGGGGACTAGCGGGGATGGATACGCAGTATTTT	CASSYSGGLAGMDTQYF
TRBV7-9	TRBJ2-7	many	12	NA	TGTGCCAGCAGCACGGGCGGCTACGAGCAGTACTTC	CASSTGGYEQYF
TRBV7-2	TRBJ2-3	many	17	TRBD2	TGTGCCAGCAGCTTAAATTTCCGGGAGGGTTTCACAGATACGCAGTATTTT	CASSLNFREGFTDTQYF
TRBV6-2/TRBV6-3	TRBJ2-5	many	14	TRBD2	TGTGCCAGCACCAGGGGTCTGCGGGGGGAGGCCCAGTACTTC	CASTRGLRGEAQYF
TRBV27	TRBJ1-2	many	15	TRBD1	TGTGCCAGCAGTGAGGGGACAGGGGGCCTCTATGGCTACACCTTC	CASSEGTGGLYGYTF
TRBV7-6	TRBJ1-5	many	16	NA	TGTGCCAGCAGCTTAGGTGGGTCTGTGAGCAATCAGCCCCAGCATTTT	CASSLGGSVSNQPQHF
TRBV10-3	TRBJ2-6	many	16	NA	TGTGCCATCAGTTCAAACACGGTCTCTGGGGCCAACGTCCTGACTTTC	CAISSNTVSGANVLTF
TRBV6-1	TRBJ2-5	NA	12	NA	TGTGCCAGTCGGAACATGGGGGAGACCCAGTACTTC	CASRNMGETQYF
TRBV6-5	TRBJ2-7	many	15	NA	TGTGCCAGCAGTCAGGCCAACACTCGCTCCTACGAGCAGTACTTC	CASSQANTRSYEQYF
TRBV6-2/TRBV6-3	TRBJ2-1	many	15	TRBD1	TGTGCCAGCCTGCCCGGGACAGGGGTTTGGAATGAGCAGTTCTTC	CASLPGTGVWNEQFF
TRBV7-2	TRBJ2-7	NA	16	TRBD1	TGTGCCAGCAGCTACACCTGGACAGGGGTATTATATGAGCAGTACTTC	CASSYTWTGVLYEQYF
TRBV5-6	TRBJ2-7	once	13	NA	TGTGCCAGCAGCTTCGGCTACTCCTACGAGCGGTACTTC	CASSFGYSYERYF
TRBV27	TRBJ2-7	many	18	TRBD1	TGTGCCAGCAGTACTCGACCCGGGACAGCCGCCCCCTCCTACGAGCAGTACTTC	CASSTRPGTAAPSYEQYF
TRBV13	TRBJ1-4	many	16	NA	TGTGCCAGCAGCTCCAGCCACAACAGGGTTCGGGAAAAACTGTTTTTT	CASSSSHNRVREKLFF
TRBV27	TRBJ1-5	many	16	NA	TGTGCCACGATGCCAGGGGTCGGGACGAGCAATCAGCCCCAGCATTTT	CATMPGVGTSNQPQHF
TRBV10-3	TRBJ2-7	few	14	TRBD1	TGTGCCGTCCTAGACCCGGGACAGGGCTACGAGCAGTACTTC	CAVLDPGQGYEQYF
TRBV3-1	TRBJ2-2	NA	16	TRBD2	TGCGCCAGCAGCCAAGGGACTAGAGAGTCAGCCGGGGAGCTGGTTTTT	CASSQGTRESAGELVF
TRBV4-3	TRBJ2-3	many	15	NA	TGCGCCAGCAGCCAAAGTCGGGGTTTCACAGATACGCAGTATTTT	CASSQSRGFTDTQYF
TRBV7-9	TRBJ2-7	many	15	NA	TGTGCCAGCAGCCCCGAAGGACGGAGCTCCTACGAGCAGTACTTC	CASSPEGRSSYEQYF
TRBV7-9	TRBJ2-1	many	15	TRBD2	TGTGCCAGCAGCCCCATAGCGGGAGGGGTAAATGAGCAGTTCTTC	CASSPIAGGVNEQFF
TRBV6-5	TRBJ2-5	many	15	TRBD2	TGTGCCAGCAGTGCCCCCGGGACTAGCGATAAGACCCAGTACTTC	CASSAPGTSDKTQYF